These 13 T cell receptor beta chains originate from one sample sequenced in a study of tumor-infiltrating lymphocytes in primary liver carcinoma. The template, around 520 ng total RNA, yielded TCR beta cDNA made with a constant-region primer. For TCR beta, libraries were produced by three nested multiplex PCR rounds using slightly modified ARM-PCR. A C-beta reverse primer and TRBV1-TRBV30 forward primers served in each of the first two PCR rounds, at approximately 10 cycles apiece. TCRdb used MiXCR to reprocess the multiplex PCR reads, holding one entry per CDR3 protein. The sample has fewer than 400,000 distinct CDR3 sequences, approximately 58% seen once. Germline DNA was also extracted, and blood RNA was taken from unsorted whole blood. Sequencing was done on a sample of peripheral blood. All receptors derive from a woman aged 30 to 39 with primary liver carcinoma and hepatitis B virus infection.

Concerning this clonotype itself: Here the CDR3 omits its conserved ending phenylalanine or tryptophan, so a read error is the likely source. Because the CDR3's place on the DNA is in doubt, the DNA is left out and the CDR3 is given as listed by TCRdb. The chain employs TRBV21-1 and TRBJ2-7; the table's D gene call, TRBD1, was not cross checked with the DNA. TRBV21-1 is a known pseudogene. The length of the CDR3 is 15 amino acids, counting both ends. CDR3 sequence: CASSGGAWSSYEQYI.

To note about this clonotype: Mismatch with germline at one junction end may stem from a read error. V and J are TRBV6-1 and TRBJ2-5; D tentatively fits TRBD1 or TRBD2 (5 bases each). CDR1 MNHNS and CDR2 SASEGT come from the germline V gene. The CDR3 consists of 12 residues. CDR3: CAISERGVTQHF. For the CDR3, the DNA is TGTGCCATCAGTGAAAGAGGGGTGACCCAGCACTTC.

Here the CDR3 DNA reads TGTGCCAGCAGCCGAGGTACTGATCGGGAAGAGAAGTACTTC. It translates to CASSRGTDREEKYF. This chain links TRBV11-2 with TRBJ2-7; tentative D call: TRBD2 (5 bases). The CDR3 contains 14 residues. CDR1 and CDR2 from the germline V gene are SGHAT and FQNNGV. The V gene lost 5 bases and the J gene lost 11 bases, with 22 bases spanning the gap.

Comments on this clonotype: At one boundary the junction diverges from the germline segment, which might be a read error. The chain's CDR3 is CVSSLEGSPTYGYTF. In DNA, the CDR3 is TGTGTCAGCAGCTTAGAGGGCAGTCCGACTTATGGCTACACCTTC. This chain connects TRBV11-2 to TRBJ1-2; D is unclear. There are 15 residues in the CDR3. Per the germline V gene, CDR1 is SGHAT and CDR2 is FQNNGV.

The rearrangement joins TRBV11-1 to TRBJ2-7; 11 bases align to TRBD2. V was clipped by 6 bases and J by 0 bases; unmatched bases: 7. Germline CDR1 and CDR2: SGHAT and FQDESV (reference sequence). The CDR3 sequence is 16 residues long. This chain's CDR3 is CASRSTSGGSSYEQYF. The DNA of the CDR3 is TGTGCCAGCAGATCAACTAGCGGGGGTAGCTCCTACGAGCAGTACTTC.

About this clonotype itself: This could be a read error, since a much larger clone is one nucleotide away. Because it lacks the conserved phenylalanine or tryptophan at the end, this CDR3 is likely a read error. This chain uses TRBV12-5 with TRBJ2-7; 9 nucleotides line up with TRBD1. Germline-derived CDR1 and CDR2 are LGHNT and FRNRAP. After removal of 2 bases from V and 5 bases from J, the junction contained 13 bases not matched to a gene. The CDR3 consists of 17 residues. The CDR3 sequence is CASGLPTIRDRVDEQYL. The CDR3 DNA reads TGTGCTAGTGGTTTGCCAACCATCCGGGACAGGGTCGACGAGCAGTACCTC.

As regards this clonotype: An end of the junction differs from the germline gene, which may be a read error. J is TRBJ1-1 and V is TRBV5-4; D is uncertain. The V gene's germline CDR1 is SGHNT and CDR2 YYREEE (reference sequence). The CDR3 sequence is 12 residues long. This chain's CDR3 is CASSLGTTEAVF. Here the CDR3 DNA reads TGTGCCAGCAGCTTGGGTACCACTGAAGCTGTCTTT.

About this clonotype itself: With a much larger clone just one base away, this may be a read error. The chain has TRBV12-3 or TRBV12-4 and TRBJ2-4; weak D call: TRBD2 (5 bases). CDR3 length: 16 amino acids. V dropped 5 bases and J dropped 3 bases, with 17 bases sitting between them. This CDR3 reads CASSPLVRGVKNIQYF. CDR3 DNA: TGTGCCAGCAGTCCTCTCGTTCGGGGAGTCAAAAACATTCAGTACTTC.

A few counts support this clonotype. The chain couples TRBV7-8 to TRBJ2-7; D not resolved. The CDR3 spans 13 residues. Germline V gene data show CDR1 as SGHVS and CDR2 as FQNEAQ. The V gene lost 5 bases and the J gene lost 2 bases, with 10 bases spanning the gap. CDR3 residues: CASSGAYPYEQYF. CDR3 bases: TGTGCCAGCAGCGGCGCGTATCCCTACGAGCAGTACTTC.

This clonotype was seen repeatedly, ten times or more. The V and J genes are TRBV7-8 and TRBJ2-3; unclear D gene. V was shortened by 3 bases and J by 3 bases, with 7 bases between the two germline ends. This CDR3 has 13 residues. CDR1 is SGHVS, CDR2 FQNEAQ, per germline. The CDR3 spells CASSFFGTDTQYF. Written as DNA, the CDR3 is TGTGCCAGCAGCTTTTTTGGGACAGATACGCAGTATTTT. The whole variable domain, remainder taken from reference TRBV7-8 and TRBJ2-3, is GAGVSQSPRYKVAKRGQDVALRCDPISGHVSLFWYQQALGQGPEFLTYFQNEAQLDKSGLPSDRFFAERPEGSVSTLKIQRTQQEDSAVYLCASSFFGTDTQYFGPGTRLTVL.

This clonotype showed up many times. The genes are TRBV12-3 or TRBV12-4 and TRBJ2-5; 9 nucleotides match TRBD1. The CDR3 has 15 amino acids. Germline trimming cut 5 bases from V and 5 bases from J; bases unmatched to any gene: 9. As DNA, the CDR3 is TGTGCCAGCAGTCACCAAACAGGGGGCAGGGAGACCCAGTACTTC. This codes for CASSHQTGGRETQYF.

This clonotype was seen many times. This chain links TRBV5-1 with TRBJ2-7; TRBD2 aligns across 11 bases. Germline V lookup: CDR1 SGHRS, CDR2 YFSETQ. V shed 0 bases, J shed 6 bases, and the junction held 8 bases outside the gene matches. The CDR3 is 16 residues long. CDR3 sequence (DNA): TGCGCCAGCAGCTTGGGACTAGCGGGAAATCTGGTCGAGCAGTACTTC. Protein: CASSLGLAGNLVEQYF.

The chain uses TRBV12-3 or TRBV12-4 and TRBJ2-1; a possible D gene is TRBD2 (5 bases). V was shortened by 8 bases and J by 8 bases, with 25 bases between the two germline ends. The CDR3 is 16 amino acids. CDR3 coding DNA: TGTGCCAGCCTCCTTAGCTGGAGGATTCTTGTCGATGAGCAGTTCTTC. It specifies CASLLSWRILVDEQFF.